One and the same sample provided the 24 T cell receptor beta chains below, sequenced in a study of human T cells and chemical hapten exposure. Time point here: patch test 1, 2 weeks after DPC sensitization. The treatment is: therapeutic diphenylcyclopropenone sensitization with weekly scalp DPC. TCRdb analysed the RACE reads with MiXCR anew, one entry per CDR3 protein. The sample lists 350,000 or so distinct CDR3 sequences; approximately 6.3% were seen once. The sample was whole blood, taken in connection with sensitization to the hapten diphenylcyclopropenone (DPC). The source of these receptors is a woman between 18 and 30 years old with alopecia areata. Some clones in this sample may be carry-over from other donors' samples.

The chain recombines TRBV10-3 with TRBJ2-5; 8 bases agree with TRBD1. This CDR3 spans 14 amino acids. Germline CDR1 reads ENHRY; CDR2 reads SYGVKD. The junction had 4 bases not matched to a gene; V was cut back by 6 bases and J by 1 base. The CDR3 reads CAIRNDRGQETQYF. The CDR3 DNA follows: TGTGCCATCAGGAATGACAGGGGCCAAGAGACCCAGTACTTC.

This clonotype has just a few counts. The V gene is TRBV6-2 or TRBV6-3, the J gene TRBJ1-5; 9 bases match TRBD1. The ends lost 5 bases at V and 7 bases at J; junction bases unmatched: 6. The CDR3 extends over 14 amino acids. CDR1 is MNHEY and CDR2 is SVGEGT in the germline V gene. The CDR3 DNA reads TGTGCCAGCAGTCCCCACAGGGGGCAACAGCCCCAGCATTTT. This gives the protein CASSPHRGQQPQHF.

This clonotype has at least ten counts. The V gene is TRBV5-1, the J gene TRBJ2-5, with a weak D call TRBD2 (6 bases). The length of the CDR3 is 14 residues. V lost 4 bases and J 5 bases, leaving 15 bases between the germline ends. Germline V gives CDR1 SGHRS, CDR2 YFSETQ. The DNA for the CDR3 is TGCGCCAGCAGCCTCGGGACTCAGAGGGAGACCCAGTACTTC. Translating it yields CASSLGTQRETQYF. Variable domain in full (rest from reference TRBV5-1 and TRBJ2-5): KAGVTQTPRYLIKTRGQQVTLSCSPISGHRSVSWYQQTPGQGLQFLFEYFSETQRNKGNFPGRFSGRQFSNSRSEMNVSTLELGDSALYLCASSLGTQRETQYFGPGTRLLVL.

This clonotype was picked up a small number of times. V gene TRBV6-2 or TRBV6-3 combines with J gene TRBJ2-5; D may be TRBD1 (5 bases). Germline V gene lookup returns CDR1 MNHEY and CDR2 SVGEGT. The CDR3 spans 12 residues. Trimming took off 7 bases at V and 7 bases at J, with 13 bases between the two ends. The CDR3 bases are TGTGCCAGCACCCCGGACACGAGGACCCAGTACTTC. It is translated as CASTPDTRTQYF.

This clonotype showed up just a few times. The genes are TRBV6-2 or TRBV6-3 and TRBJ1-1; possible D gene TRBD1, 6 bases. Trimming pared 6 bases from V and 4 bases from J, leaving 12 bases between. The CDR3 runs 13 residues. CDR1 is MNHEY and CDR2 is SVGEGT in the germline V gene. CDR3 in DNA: TGTGCCAGCAGGACGCAGGGGACCACTGAAGCTTTCTTT. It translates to CASRTQGTTEAFF.

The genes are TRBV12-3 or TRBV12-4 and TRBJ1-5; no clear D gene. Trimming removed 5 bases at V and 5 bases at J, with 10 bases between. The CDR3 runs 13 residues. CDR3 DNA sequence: TGTGCCAGCAGTCTCGGGGTTCATCAGCCCCAGCATTTT. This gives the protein CASSLGVHQPQHF.

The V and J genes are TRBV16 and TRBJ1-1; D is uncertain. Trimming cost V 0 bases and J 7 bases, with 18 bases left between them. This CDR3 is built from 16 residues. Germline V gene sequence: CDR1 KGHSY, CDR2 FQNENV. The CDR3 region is CASSQSLSYEKYEAFF. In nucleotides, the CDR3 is TGTGCCAGCAGCCAATCGCTCTCCTACGAGAAGTATGAAGCTTTCTTT. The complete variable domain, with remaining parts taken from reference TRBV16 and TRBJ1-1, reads GEEVAQTPKHLVRGEGQKAKLYCAPIKGHSYVFWYQQVLKNEFKFLISFQNENVFDETGMPKERFSAKCLPNSPCSLEIQATKLEDSAVYFCASSQSLSYEKYEAFFGQGTRLTVV.

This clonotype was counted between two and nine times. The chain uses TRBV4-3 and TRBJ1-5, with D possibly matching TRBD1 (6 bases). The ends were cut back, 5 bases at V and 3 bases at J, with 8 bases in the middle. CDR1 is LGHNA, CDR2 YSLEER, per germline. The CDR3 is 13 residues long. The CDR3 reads CASSGQYNQPQHF. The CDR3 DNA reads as TGCGCCAGCAGCGGACAGTACAATCAGCCCCAGCATTTT.

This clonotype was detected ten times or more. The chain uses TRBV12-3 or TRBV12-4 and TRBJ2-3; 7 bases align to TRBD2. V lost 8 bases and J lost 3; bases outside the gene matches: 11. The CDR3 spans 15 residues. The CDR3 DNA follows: TGTGCCAGCCTTACGGGCGGGGGTGTAACAGATACGCAGTATTTT. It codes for CASLTGGGVTDTQYF.

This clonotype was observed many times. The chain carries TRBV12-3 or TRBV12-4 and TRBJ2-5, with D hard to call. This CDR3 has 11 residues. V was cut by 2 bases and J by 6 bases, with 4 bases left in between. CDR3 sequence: CASSLMQTQYF. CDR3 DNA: TGTGCCAGCAGTTTAATGCAGACCCAGTACTTC.

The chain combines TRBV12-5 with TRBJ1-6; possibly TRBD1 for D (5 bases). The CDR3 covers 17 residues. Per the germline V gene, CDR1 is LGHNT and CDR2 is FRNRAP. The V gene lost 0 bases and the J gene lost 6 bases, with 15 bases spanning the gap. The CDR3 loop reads CASGLVIARQGNSPLHF. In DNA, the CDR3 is TGTGCTAGTGGTTTGGTAATCGCGCGGCAGGGTAATTCACCCCTCCACTTT.

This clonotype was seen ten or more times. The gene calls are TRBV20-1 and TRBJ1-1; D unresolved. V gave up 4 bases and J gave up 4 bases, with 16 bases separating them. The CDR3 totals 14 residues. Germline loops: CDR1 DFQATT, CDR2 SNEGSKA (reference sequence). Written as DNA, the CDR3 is TGCAGTGCTAAAGGCGGGATGGGGTCCACTGAAGCTTTCTTT. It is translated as CSAKGGMGSTEAFF.

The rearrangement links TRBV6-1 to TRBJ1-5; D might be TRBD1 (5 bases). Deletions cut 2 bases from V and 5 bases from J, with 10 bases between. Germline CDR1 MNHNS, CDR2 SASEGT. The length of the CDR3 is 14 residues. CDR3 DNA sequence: TGTGCCAGCAGTGAATTAGGAGGGGATCAGCCCCAGCATTTT. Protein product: CASSELGGDQPQHF.

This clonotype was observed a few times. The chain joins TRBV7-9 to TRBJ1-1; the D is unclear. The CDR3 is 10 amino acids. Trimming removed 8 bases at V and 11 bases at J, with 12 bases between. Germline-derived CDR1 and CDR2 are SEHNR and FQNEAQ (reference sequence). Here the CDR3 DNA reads TGTGCCAGCGGTACTCCTGGGGCTTTCTTT. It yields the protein CASGTPGAFF.

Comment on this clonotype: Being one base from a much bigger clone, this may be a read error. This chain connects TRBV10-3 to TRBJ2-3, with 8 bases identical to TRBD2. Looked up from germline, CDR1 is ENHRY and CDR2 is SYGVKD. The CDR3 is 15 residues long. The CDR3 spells CAISPGSGGADTQCF. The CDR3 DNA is TGTGCCATCAGTCCCGGGAGCGGGGGCGCAGATACGCAGTGTTTT.

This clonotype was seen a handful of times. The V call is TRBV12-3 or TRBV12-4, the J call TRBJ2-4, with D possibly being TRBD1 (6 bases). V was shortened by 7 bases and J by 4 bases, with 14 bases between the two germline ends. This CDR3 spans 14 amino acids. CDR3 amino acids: CASMRWTEKNIQYF. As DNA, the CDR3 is TGTGCCAGCATGCGTTGGACAGAGAAAAACATTCAGTACTTC.

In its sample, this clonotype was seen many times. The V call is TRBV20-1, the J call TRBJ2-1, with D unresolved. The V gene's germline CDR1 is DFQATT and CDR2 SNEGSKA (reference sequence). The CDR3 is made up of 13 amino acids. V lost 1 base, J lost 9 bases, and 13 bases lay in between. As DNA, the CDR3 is TGCAGTGCTAGAGGAACTGGGTGGGGTGAGCAGTTCTTC. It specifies CSARGTGWGEQFF.

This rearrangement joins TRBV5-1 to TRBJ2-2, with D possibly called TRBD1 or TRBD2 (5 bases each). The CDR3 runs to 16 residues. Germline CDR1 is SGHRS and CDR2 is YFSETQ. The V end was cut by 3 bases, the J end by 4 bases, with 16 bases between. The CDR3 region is CASSYALGTSTGELFF. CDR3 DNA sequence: TGCGCCAGCAGCTACGCACTGGGGACGTCCACCGGGGAGCTGTTTTTT.

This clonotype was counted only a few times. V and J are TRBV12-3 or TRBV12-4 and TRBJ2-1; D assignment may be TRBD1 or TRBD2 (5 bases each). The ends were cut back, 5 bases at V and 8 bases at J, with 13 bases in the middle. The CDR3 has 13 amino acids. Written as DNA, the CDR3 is TGTGCCAGCAGTCCGCTGAGGGGACATGAGCAGTTCTTC. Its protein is CASSPLRGHEQFF.

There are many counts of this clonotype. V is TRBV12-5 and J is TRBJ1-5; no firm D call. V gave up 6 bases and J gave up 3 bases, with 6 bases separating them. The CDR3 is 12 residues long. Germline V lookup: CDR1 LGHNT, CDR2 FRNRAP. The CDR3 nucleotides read TGTGCTAGTGGACTTGACAATCAGCCCCAGCATTTT. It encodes CASGLDNQPQHF.

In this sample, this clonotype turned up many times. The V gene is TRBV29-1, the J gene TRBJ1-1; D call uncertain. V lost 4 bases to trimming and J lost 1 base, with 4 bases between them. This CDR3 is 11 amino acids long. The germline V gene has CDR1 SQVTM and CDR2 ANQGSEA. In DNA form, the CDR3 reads TGCAGCGTTGTGAGGAACACTGAAGCTTTCTTT. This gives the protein CSVVRNTEAFF.

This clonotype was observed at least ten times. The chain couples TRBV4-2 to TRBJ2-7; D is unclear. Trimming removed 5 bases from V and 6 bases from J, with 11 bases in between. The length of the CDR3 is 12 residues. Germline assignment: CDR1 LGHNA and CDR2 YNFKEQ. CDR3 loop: CASSGGRGEQYF. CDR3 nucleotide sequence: TGTGCCAGCAGCGGTGGGCGAGGCGAGCAGTACTTC.

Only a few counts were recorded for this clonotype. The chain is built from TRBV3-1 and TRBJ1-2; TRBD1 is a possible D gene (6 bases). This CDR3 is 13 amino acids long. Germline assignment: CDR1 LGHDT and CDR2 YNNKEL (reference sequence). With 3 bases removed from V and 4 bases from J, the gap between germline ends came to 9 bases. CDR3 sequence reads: CASSHDRTYGYTF. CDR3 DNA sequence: TGTGCCAGCAGCCATGACAGGACCTATGGCTACACCTTC.

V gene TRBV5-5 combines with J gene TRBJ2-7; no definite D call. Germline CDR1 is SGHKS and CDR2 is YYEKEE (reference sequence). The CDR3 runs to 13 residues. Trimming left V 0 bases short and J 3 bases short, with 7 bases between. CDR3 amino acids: CASSLGAFYEQYF. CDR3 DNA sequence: TGTGCCAGCAGCTTGGGGGCCTTCTACGAGCAGTACTTC.